One sample yielded the 32 T cell receptor beta chains listed below, sequenced in a study of cytomegalovirus exposure and HLA in healthy donors. A multiplex PCR was run with 60 Vbeta primers and 13 Jbeta primers. Method: immunoSEQ multiplex PCR; TCRdb's copy keeps in-frame clones and lacks some. The table has 240,000 or so clones, around 76% seen once. Sequenced material: PBMCs. All receptors derive from a woman aged 40-49 years in good health and CMV-seropositive.

The rearrangement joins TRBV18 to TRBJ1-2; 7 nucleotides line up with TRBD1. Germline lookup yields CDR1 KGHSH and CDR2 LQKENI. The CDR3 runs to 15 residues. The ends lost 5 bases at V and 4 bases at J; junction bases unmatched: 10. Written as DNA, the CDR3 is TGTGCCAGCTCAAATGAGGGGGCGAAAAGCTATGGCTACACCTTC. The encoded protein is CASSNEGAKSYGYTF. Variable domain in full (rest from reference TRBV18 and TRBJ1-2): NAGVMQNPRHLVRRRGQEARLRCSPMKGHSHVYWYRQLPEEGLKFMVYLQKENIIDESGMPKERFSAEFPKEGPSILRIQQVVRGDSAAYFCASSNEGAKSYGYTFGSGTRLTVV.

This chain joins TRBV28 and TRBJ1-3; D ambiguous. Per germline, CDR1 MDHEN and CDR2 SYDVKM. V lost 5 bases, J lost 4 bases, and 12 bases lay in between. This CDR3 comprises 14 residues. Written as DNA, the CDR3 is TGTGCCAGCAGTGCCGGGTCTATCGGAAACACCATATATTTT. Protein product: CASSAGSIGNTIYF.

This chain connects TRBV12-5 to TRBJ1-6; TRBD1 matches at 9 bases. Per the germline V gene, CDR1 is LGHNT and CDR2 is FRNRAP. V was pared by 2 bases and J by 10 bases, with 3 bases of the junction left unmatched. This CDR3 is 14 amino acids long. This chain's CDR3 is CASGLTGGQSPLHF. The CDR3 bases are TGTGCTAGTGGTTTGACAGGGGGCCAGTCACCCCTCCACTTT.

The chain couples TRBV29-1 to TRBJ1-2, with TRBD1 as a possible D gene (5 bases). CDR1 is SQVTM and CDR2 is ANQGSEA in the germline V gene. The CDR3 consists of 13 residues. Trimming stripped 5 bases from V and 2 bases from J, with 12 bases between. CDR3 region: CSVRGHLNYGYTF. The CDR3 nucleotides read TGCAGCGTTCGCGGACACCTGAACTATGGCTACACCTTC.

In this sample, this clone turned up once. The V call is TRBV4-3, the J call TRBJ2-2; TRBD2 matches at 8 bases. Germline V CDR1 and CDR2: LGHNA, YSLEER. The CDR3 runs 18 residues. The V gene end was trimmed by 0 bases and the J gene end by 7 bases; junction bases not matched to a gene: 13. CDR3 nucleotide sequence: TGCGCCAGCAGCCAAGATAGGGTAGCGGGGTACTCGGGCGGGGAGCTGTTTTTT. Protein product: CASSQDRVAGYSGGELFF.

The genes are TRBV7-3 and TRBJ1-1, with 8 bases identical to TRBD1. Germline trimming cut 2 bases from V and 7 bases from J; bases unmatched to any gene: 3. This CDR3 is built from 13 residues. Germline V gene sequence: CDR1 SGHTA, CDR2 FQGTGA. CDR3 region: CASSLGTGREAFF. As DNA, the CDR3 is TGTGCCAGCAGCTTAGGGACAGGACGTGAAGCTTTCTTT.

This clone has a handful of counts. The V call is TRBV2, the J call TRBJ2-3; 7 bases align to TRBD2. Germline V CDR1 and CDR2: SNHLY, FYNNEI. The CDR3 is 15 amino acids. J gave up 5 bases and V 3 bases, and 8 bases lay outside the gene matches. DNA of the CDR3: TGTGCCAGCAGTGATTACGGGGGAGGGAAAGATACGCAGTATTTT. Translating it yields CASSDYGGGKDTQYF.

This clone came up a few times. The chain is built from TRBV4-3 and TRBJ2-6; TRBD1 matches at 10 bases. V was pared by 0 bases and J by 4 bases, with 12 bases of the junction left unmatched. Germline CDR1 LGHNA, CDR2 YSLEER. This CDR3 has 20 amino acids. CDR3 residues: CASSQDLGDRGWRGANVLTF. For the CDR3, the DNA is TGCGCCAGCAGCCAAGATCTAGGGGACAGGGGTTGGAGGGGGGCCAACGTCCTGACTTTC.

The rearrangement uses TRBV18 and TRBJ2-1; 7 bases agree with TRBD2. This CDR3 is 15 amino acids long. Trimming cost V 3 bases and J 5 bases; bases outside gene matches: 7. Germline assignment: CDR1 KGHSH and CDR2 LQKENI. The CDR3 DNA reads TGTGCCAGCTCACCGGACCTAGCGGAGCACAATGAGCAGTTCTTC. Residues: CASSPDLAEHNEQFF.

The chain carries TRBV20-1 and TRBJ2-7, with no clear D. This CDR3 spans 11 amino acids. Trimming removed 2 bases at V and 3 bases at J, with 5 bases between. CDR1 and CDR2 from the germline V gene are DFQATT and SNEGSKA (reference sequence). The CDR3 nucleotides are TGCAGTGCTAGACTAAGCTACGAGCAGTACTTC. This codes for CSARLSYEQYF.

The V call is TRBV7-8, the J call TRBJ2-7; D is ambiguous. Germline V lookup: CDR1 SGHVS, CDR2 FQNEAQ. The CDR3 is 15 amino acids. V was pared by 1 base and J by 0 bases, with 10 bases between. The CDR3 protein is CASSLEEPFSYEQYF. The CDR3 bases are TGTGCCAGCAGCTTAGAAGAGCCGTTCTCCTACGAGCAGTACTTC.

J is TRBJ1-5 and V is TRBV12-5, with 9 nucleotides matching TRBD1. The V gene's germline CDR1 is LGHNT and CDR2 FRNRAP. After removal of 2 bases from V and 4 bases from J, the junction contained 12 bases not matched to a gene. This CDR3 spans 18 amino acids. In nucleotides, the CDR3 is TGTGCTAGTGGTTTGCTCCCCGGACAGGGGCGCCCTAATCAGCCCCAGCATTTT. It yields the protein CASGLLPGQGRPNQPQHF.

The V call is TRBV27, the J call TRBJ2-2; 8 nucleotides agree with TRBD1. V was clipped by 6 bases and J by 5 bases; unmatched bases: 14. Germline V gene sequence: CDR1 MNHEY, CDR2 SMNVEV (reference sequence). This CDR3 has 17 amino acids. CDR3 protein: CASRPLGTGWRTGELFF. DNA for the CDR3: TGTGCCAGCAGGCCACTTGGGACAGGCTGGCGGACCGGGGAGCTGTTTTTT.

The chain couples TRBV5-1 to TRBJ1-1; TRBD1 aligns across 9 bases. The germline V gene encodes CDR1 SGHRS and CDR2 YFSETQ. The V and J ends lost 2 bases and 1 base, in that order; junction bases with no gene match: 6. The CDR3 is 16 amino acids. The CDR3 nucleotides are TGCGCCAGCAGCTTTTACAGGGGGCAGGGGAACACTGAAGCTTTCTTT. This gives the protein CASSFYRGQGNTEAFF. The variable domain in full, with the rest retrieved from reference TRBV5-1 and TRBJ1-1, is KAGVTQTPRYLIKTRGQQVTLSCSPISGHRSVSWYQQTPGQGLQFLFEYFSETQRNKGNFPGRFSGRQFSNSRSEMNVSTLELGDSALYLCASSFYRGQGNTEAFFGQGTRLTVV.

This clone was counted only a few times. The rearrangement joins TRBV18 to TRBJ1-3; possible D gene TRBD1, 6 bases. The germline CDR1 and CDR2 sequences are KGHSH and LQKENI. Trimming removed 4 bases from V and 0 bases from J, with 7 bases in between. The CDR3 covers 14 residues. The CDR3 DNA is TGTGCCAGCTCACTGGACAGCTCTGGAAACACCATATATTTT. The encoded protein is CASSLDSSGNTIYF.

This clone appeared once. V is TRBV14 and J is TRBJ1-5, with a tentative D call TRBD1 (6 bases). The V and J ends lost 1 base and 3 bases respectively, with 13 bases between them. CDR3 length equals 16 residues. In germline, CDR1 is SGHDN, CDR2 FVKESK. CDR3 bases: TGTGCCAGCAGCCAAGTGGAGGGGGGGTACAATCAGCCCCAGCATTTT. This sequence encodes CASSQVEGGYNQPQHF.

The chain carries TRBV10-2 and TRBJ2-7; 12 bases align to TRBD2. This CDR3 spans 14 amino acids. The V gene end was trimmed by 7 bases and the J gene end by 4 bases; junction bases not matched to a gene: 5. CDR1 and CDR2 (germline): WSHSY, SAAADI. This CDR3 is CASIQLAGGYEQYF. The CDR3 DNA sequence: TGCGCCAGCATCCAACTAGCGGGAGGATACGAGCAGTACTTC.

The genes are TRBV25-1 and TRBJ1-1, with D possibly TRBD1 on 6 matching bases. The V gene's germline CDR1 is MGHDK and CDR2 SYGVNS. This CDR3 spans 14 amino acids. The V end was cut by 7 bases, the J end by 1 base, with 13 bases between. In nucleotides, the CDR3 is TGTGCCAGCACTCCGGGACACTGGAACACTGAAGCTTTCTTT. Protein: CASTPGHWNTEAFF.

The chain recombines TRBV7-8 with TRBJ1-1, with D possibly TRBD1 on 5 matching bases. CDR1 and CDR2 from the germline V gene are SGHVS and FQNEAQ. The CDR3 totals 14 residues. Trimming stripped 2 bases from V and 1 base from J, with 8 bases between. CDR3 sequence: CASSLTGGNTEAFF. CDR3 coding DNA: TGTGCCAGCAGCTTAACCGGGGGGAACACTGAAGCTTTCTTT.

This chain uses TRBV5-1 with TRBJ1-1; 8 bases are a match to TRBD1. CDR1 is SGHRS and CDR2 is YFSETQ in the germline V gene. The CDR3 is 12 amino acids. V was clipped by 4 bases and J by 11 bases; unmatched bases: 7. CDR3 nucleotides: TGCGCCAGCAGCCCTGACAGGGGAGGTGCTTTCTTT. This codes for CASSPDRGGAFF.

This sequence joins TRBV14 and TRBJ2-7, with D tentatively TRBD1 (6 bases). The CDR3 length is 15 residues. The V gene's germline CDR1 is SGHDN and CDR2 FVKESK. Trimming took 1 base from V and 3 from J, leaving 13 bases between them. CDR3 loop: CASSQGAGVSYEQYF. For the CDR3, the DNA is TGTGCCAGCAGCCAAGGGGCAGGGGTCAGCTACGAGCAGTACTTC.

The rearrangement uses TRBV7-3 and TRBJ2-1; D is uncertain. Trimming cost V 2 bases and J 5 bases, with 7 bases left between them. Germline CDR1 is SGHTA and CDR2 is FQGTGA. The CDR3 sequence is 13 residues long. The CDR3 DNA follows: TGTGCCAGCAGCTTAGGGCCCAACAATGAGCAGTTCTTC. Protein: CASSLGPNNEQFF.

The CDR3 DNA is TGTGCCAGTAGTACAACCGGGACAGGGAATGAAAAACTGTTTTTT. Translating it yields CASSTTGTGNEKLFF. V is TRBV19 and J is TRBJ1-4, with 9 positions matching TRBD1. Germline values: CDR1 LNHDA, CDR2 SQIVND (reference sequence). The J segment lost 5 bases and the V segment lost 4 bases, leaving 5 bases of the junction unmatched. This CDR3 has 15 residues.

The rearrangement joins TRBV2 to TRBJ2-7, with 7 bases aligning to TRBD2. The CDR3 sequence is 14 residues long. V was pared by 6 bases and J by 2 bases, with 7 bases of the junction left unmatched. Germline-derived CDR1 and CDR2 are SNHLY and FYNNEI. The CDR3 loop reads CASRPGTITYEQYF. The CDR3 coding sequence is TGTGCCAGCAGACCCGGGACTATTACCTACGAGCAGTACTTC.

On this clone: Given the absence of the conserved phenylalanine or tryptophan at the CDR3 end, a read error is likely. This sequence joins TRBV6-1 and TRBJ2-4; 7 bases agree with TRBD2. Germline V gives CDR1 MNHNS, CDR2 SASEGT. This CDR3 is 20 amino acids long. The V segment lost 2 bases and the J segment 0 bases; nucleotides outside the gene matches: 16. CDR3 sequence reads: CASSERPDLAGGLAKNIQYL. The CDR3 DNA sequence: TGTGCCAGCAGTGAACGTCCCGACTTAGCCGGGGGGTTAGCCAAAAACATTCAGTACCTC.

The chain carries TRBV29-1 and TRBJ1-3, with D uncertain. The ends were cut back, 4 bases at V and 2 bases at J, with 18 bases in the middle. Germline V gene sequence: CDR1 SQVTM, CDR2 ANQGSEA. The CDR3 spans 16 residues. The CDR3 loop is CSVVRESLNTGNTIYF. The CDR3 DNA is TGCAGCGTTGTTAGAGAGTCTCTCAATACTGGAAACACCATATATTTT.

The V and J genes are TRBV6-1 and TRBJ1-2; 9 bases line up with TRBD1. After removal of 8 bases from V and 8 bases from J, the junction contained 15 bases not matched to a gene. Germline V CDR1 and CDR2: MNHNS, SASEGT. CDR3 length equals 15 residues. The DNA for the CDR3 is TGTGCCAGCTACTTAAGCTCCACAGGGGGCGGGGGCTACACCTTC. Its translation: CASYLSSTGGGGYTF.

The chain recombines TRBV10-3 with TRBJ2-3; 11 bases line up with TRBD2. V shed 0 bases, J shed 3 bases, and the junction held 2 bases outside the gene matches. Germline-derived CDR1 and CDR2 are ENHRY and SYGVKD. The CDR3 totals 16 residues. Here the CDR3 DNA reads TGTGCCATCAGTGAGTCAACTAGCGGGAGAACAGATACGCAGTATTTT. Residues: CAISESTSGRTDTQYF.

V is TRBV5-6 and J is TRBJ2-2; the D gene is possibly TRBD2 (5 bases). CDR1 SGHDT and CDR2 YYEEEE come from the germline V gene. Trimming removed 1 base at V and 7 bases at J, with 17 bases between. This CDR3 spans 16 amino acids. The CDR3 DNA follows: TGTGCCAGCAGCTTGATTTCATTTGGGGAGTACGGGGAGCTGTTTTTT. Its translation: CASSLISFGEYGELFF.

The chain uses TRBV19 and TRBJ2-7, with 8 bases lining up with TRBD1. The germline CDR1 and CDR2 sequences are LNHDA and SQIVND (reference sequence). CDR3 length equals 16 residues. Trimming removed 10 bases from V and 2 bases from J; junction bases left unmatched: 16. CDR3 in amino acids: CATRPPPGTGPYEQYF. CDR3 coding DNA: TGTGCCACGCGTCCTCCCCCAGGGACAGGTCCCTACGAGCAGTACTTC.

The chain is built from TRBV7-9 and TRBJ1-1, with no clear D. V lost 3 bases, J lost 1 base, and 9 bases lay in between. The CDR3 is 14 residues long. Germline lookup yields CDR1 SEHNR and CDR2 FQNEAQ (reference sequence). CDR3 bases: TGTGCCAGCAGCTTTTCTCTCCCGAACACTGAAGCTTTCTTT. This encodes CASSFSLPNTEAFF.

The chain recombines TRBV5-4 with TRBJ2-7; D gene uncertain. Germline CDR1 and CDR2: SGHNT and YYREEE (reference sequence). This CDR3 spans 13 amino acids. Deletions cut 2 bases from V and 3 bases from J, with 9 bases between. The CDR3 sequence: CASSFIGSYEQYF. In DNA form, the CDR3 reads TGTGCCAGCAGCTTTATTGGCAGCTACGAGCAGTACTTC.